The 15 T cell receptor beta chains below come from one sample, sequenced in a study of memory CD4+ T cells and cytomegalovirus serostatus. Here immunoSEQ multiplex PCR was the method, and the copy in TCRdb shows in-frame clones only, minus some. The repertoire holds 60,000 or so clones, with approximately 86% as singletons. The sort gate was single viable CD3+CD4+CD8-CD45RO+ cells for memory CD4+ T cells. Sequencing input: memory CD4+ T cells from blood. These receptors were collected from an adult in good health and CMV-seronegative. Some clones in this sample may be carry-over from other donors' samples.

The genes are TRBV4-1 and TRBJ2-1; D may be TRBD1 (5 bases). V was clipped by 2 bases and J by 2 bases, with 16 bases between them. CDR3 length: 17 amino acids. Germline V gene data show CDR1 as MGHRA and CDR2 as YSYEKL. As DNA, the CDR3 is TGCGCCAGCAGCCAAACCCCTAACAGGTTACCCTACAATGAGCAGTTCTTC. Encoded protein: CASSQTPNRLPYNEQFF.

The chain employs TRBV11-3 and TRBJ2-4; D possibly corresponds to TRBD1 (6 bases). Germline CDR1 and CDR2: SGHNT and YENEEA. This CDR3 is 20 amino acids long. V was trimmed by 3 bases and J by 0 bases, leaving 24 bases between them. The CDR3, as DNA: TGTGCCAGCAGCTTGGGTGGTCCGGGACAAACTACCAAAGCCAAAAACATTCAGTACTTC. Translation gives CASSLGGPGQTTKAKNIQYF.

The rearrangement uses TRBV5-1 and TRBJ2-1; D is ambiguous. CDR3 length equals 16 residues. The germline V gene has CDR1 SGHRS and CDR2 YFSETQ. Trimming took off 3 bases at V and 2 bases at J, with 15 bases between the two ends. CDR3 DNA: TGCGCCAGCAGCTCCACCGGCTTAGGAGCCTACAATGAGCAGTTCTTC. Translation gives CASSSTGLGAYNEQFF.

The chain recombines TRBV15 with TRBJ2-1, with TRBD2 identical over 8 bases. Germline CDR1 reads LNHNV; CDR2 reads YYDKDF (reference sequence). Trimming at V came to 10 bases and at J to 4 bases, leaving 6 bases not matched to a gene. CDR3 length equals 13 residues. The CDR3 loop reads CAIVSGVYNEQFF. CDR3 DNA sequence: TGTGCCATCGTTAGCGGGGTGTACAATGAGCAGTTCTTC.

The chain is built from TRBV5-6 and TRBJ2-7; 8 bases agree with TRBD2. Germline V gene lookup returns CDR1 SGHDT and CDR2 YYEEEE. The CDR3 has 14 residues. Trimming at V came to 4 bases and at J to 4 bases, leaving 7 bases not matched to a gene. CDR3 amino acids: CASSTVAGRYEQYF. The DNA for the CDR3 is TGTGCCAGCAGCACAGTAGCGGGACGGTACGAGCAGTACTTC.

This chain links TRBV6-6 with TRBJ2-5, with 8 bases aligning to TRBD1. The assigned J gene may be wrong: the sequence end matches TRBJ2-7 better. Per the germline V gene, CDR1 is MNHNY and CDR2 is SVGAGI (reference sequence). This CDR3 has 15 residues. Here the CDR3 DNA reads TGTGCCAGCACCGCCACCCCGGGACAGGTCTCCGAGCAGTACTTC. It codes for CASTATPGQVSEQYF.

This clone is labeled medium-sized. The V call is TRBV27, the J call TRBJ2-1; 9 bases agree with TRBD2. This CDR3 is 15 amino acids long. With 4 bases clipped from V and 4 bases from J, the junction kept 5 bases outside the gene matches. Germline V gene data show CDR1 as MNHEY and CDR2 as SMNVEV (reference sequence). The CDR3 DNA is TGTGCCAGCAGTTCAGATAGCGGGGGTTACAATGAGCAGTTCTTC. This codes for CASSSDSGGYNEQFF.

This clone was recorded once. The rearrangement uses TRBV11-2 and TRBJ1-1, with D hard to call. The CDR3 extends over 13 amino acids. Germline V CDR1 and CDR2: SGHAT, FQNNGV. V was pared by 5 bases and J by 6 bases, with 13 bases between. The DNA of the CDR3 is TGTGCCAGCAGCCAACTACCGGTGGCTGAAGCTTTCTTT. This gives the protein CASSQLPVAEAFF.

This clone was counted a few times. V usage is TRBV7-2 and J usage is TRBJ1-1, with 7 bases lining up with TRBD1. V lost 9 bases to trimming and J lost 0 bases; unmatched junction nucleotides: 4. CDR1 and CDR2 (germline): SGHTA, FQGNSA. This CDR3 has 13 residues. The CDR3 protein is CASSGQVNTEAFF. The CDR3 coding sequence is TGTGCCAGTTCAGGACAGGTGAACACTGAAGCTTTCTTT.

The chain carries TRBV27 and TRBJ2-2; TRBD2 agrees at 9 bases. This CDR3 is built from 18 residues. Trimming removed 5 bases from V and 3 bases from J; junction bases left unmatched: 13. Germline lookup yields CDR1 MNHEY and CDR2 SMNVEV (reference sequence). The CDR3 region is CASSKLSSGISDTGELFF. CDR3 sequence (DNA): TGTGCCAGCAGTAAATTGTCTAGCGGGATATCGGACACCGGGGAGCTGTTTTTT.

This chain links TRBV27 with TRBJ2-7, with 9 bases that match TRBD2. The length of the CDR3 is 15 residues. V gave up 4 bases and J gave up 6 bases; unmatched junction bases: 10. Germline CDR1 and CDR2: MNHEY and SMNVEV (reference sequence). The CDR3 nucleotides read TGTGCCAGCAGTTCGGCCGGGACTAGCATCCGCGAGCAGTACTTC. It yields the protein CASSSAGTSIREQYF.

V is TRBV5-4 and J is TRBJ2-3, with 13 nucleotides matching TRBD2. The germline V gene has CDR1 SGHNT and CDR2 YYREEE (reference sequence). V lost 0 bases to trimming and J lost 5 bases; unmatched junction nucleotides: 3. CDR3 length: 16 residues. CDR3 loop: CASSLGGLAGVDTQYF. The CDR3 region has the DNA TGTGCCAGCAGCTTGGGTGGACTAGCGGGAGTAGATACGCAGTATTTT.

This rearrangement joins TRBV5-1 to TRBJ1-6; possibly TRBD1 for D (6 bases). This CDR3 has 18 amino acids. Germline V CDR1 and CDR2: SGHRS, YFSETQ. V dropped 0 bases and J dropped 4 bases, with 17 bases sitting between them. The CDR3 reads CASSLAAVGGRYNSPLHF. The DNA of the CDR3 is TGCGCCAGCAGCTTGGCAGCCGTTGGGGGCAGGTATAATTCACCCCTCCACTTT.

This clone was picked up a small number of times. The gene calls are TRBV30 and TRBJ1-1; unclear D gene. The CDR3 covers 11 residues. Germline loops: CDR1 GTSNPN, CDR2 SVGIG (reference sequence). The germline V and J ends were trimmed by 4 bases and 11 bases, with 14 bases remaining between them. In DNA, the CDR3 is TGTGCCTGGACAATGACTTATTGGGCTTTCTTT. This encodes CAWTMTYWAFF.

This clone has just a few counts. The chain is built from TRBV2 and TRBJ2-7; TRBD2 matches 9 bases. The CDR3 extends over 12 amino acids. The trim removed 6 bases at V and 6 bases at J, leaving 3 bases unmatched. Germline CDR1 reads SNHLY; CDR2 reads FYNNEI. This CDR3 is CASRLAGAEQYF. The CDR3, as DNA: TGTGCCAGCAGGTTAGCGGGAGCCGAGCAGTACTTC.